These T cell receptor beta chains were read from a single sample in a study of cytomegalovirus exposure and HLA in healthy donors. Sequencing was performed with immunoSEQ multiplex PCR; in TCRdb, only in-frame clones are kept and a portion is missing. The profile covers 150,000 to 250,000 clones, with 60% to 85% appearing a single time and approximately 1.5% taken by the ten largest. Sequencing was done on a sample of PBMCs. These receptors originate from a girl aged 10 to 17 in good health and CMV-seropositive. CDR3s include the opening cysteine and the closing phenylalanine or tryptophan. D genes are given only for firm matches. Part of the rows lack a size; the others show once, few, many or a class for expanded clones.

size	V	D	J	length	DNA	CDR3
NA	TRBV5-1	NA	TRBJ2-7	12	TGCGCCAGCAGTCAGGGGATTGACGAGCAGTACTTC	CASSQGIDEQYF
NA	TRBV30	NA	TRBJ1-1	12	TGTGCCTGGAGTGTACTTAACACTGAAGCTTTCTTT	CAWSVLNTEAFF
NA	TRBV6-5	NA	TRBJ1-6	14	TGTGCCAGCAGCTTAACCCGGAGAGATTCACCCCTCCACTTT	CASSLTRRDSPLHF
few	TRBV11-2	NA	TRBJ1-3	17	TGTGCCAGCAGCTTAGCAGGGCCGGCTGTGTCTCGGAACACCATATATTTT	CASSLAGPAVSRNTIYF
NA	TRBV6-5	NA	TRBJ1-1	14	TGTGCCAGCAGTTCCAACGCTAAGAACACTGAAGCTTTCTTT	CASSSNAKNTEAFF
few	TRBV6-5	NA	TRBJ1-4	14	TGTGCCAGCAGACTGTCCGCAACTAATGAAAAACTGTTTTTT	CASRLSATNEKLFF
NA	TRBV5-1	TRBD2	TRBJ2-5	20	TGCGCCAGCAGCTTGCTCGCGACTAGCGGGGGAGTTGGAACACAAGAGACCCAGTACTTC	CASSLLATSGGVGTQETQYF
NA	TRBV7-2	NA	TRBJ2-1	15	TGTGCCAGCAGCTTAGATGGGACTCGGAGCAATGAGCAGTTCTTC	CASSLDGTRSNEQFF
NA	TRBV11-2	NA	TRBJ1-1	17	TGTGCCAGCAGCTTAGTTTCGGGCGACCGCGGGGGGACTGAAGCTTTCTTT	CASSLVSGDRGGTEAFF
few	TRBV2	TRBD2	TRBJ2-7	14	TGTGCCAGCAGGGGGACTAGCGGAACCTACGAGCAGTACTTC	CASRGTSGTYEQYF
few	TRBV5-5	TRBD1	TRBJ1-4	14	TGTGCCAGCAGCTTGGAACAGGGGGGAGGGAAACTGTTTTTT	CASSLEQGGGKLFF
NA	TRBV5-4	NA	TRBJ1-2	14	TGTGCCAGCAGCTCCGCCGGGGGGAACTATGGCTACACCTTC	CASSSAGGNYGYTF
NA	TRBV7-2	TRBD1	TRBJ2-7	15	TGTGCCAGCAGCCTCGGACAGGGGGAAGGCTACGAGCAGTACTTC	CASSLGQGEGYEQYF
NA	TRBV7-8	TRBD2	TRBJ2-1	15	TGTGCCAGCAGCCCCAGCGGGGGACCCTACAATGAGCAGTTCTTC	CASSPSGGPYNEQFF
once	TRBV6-5	NA	TRBJ1-2	11	TGTGCCAGCAGTTACGGCCAGGGCTACACCTTC	CASSYGQGYTF
NA	TRBV27	NA	TRBJ2-7	11	TGTGCCAGCAGTTACGGTTACGAGCAGTACTTC	CASSYGYEQYF
NA	TRBV7-9	NA	TRBJ2-7	15	TGTGCCAGCAGCTTACTCCAGGGTTTCTCCTACGAGCAGTACTTC	CASSLLQGFSYEQYF
NA	TRBV7-2	TRBD1	TRBJ1-2	16	TGTGCCAGCAGCACCCCTACAGGGGCCCTCATCTATGGCTACACCTTC	CASSTPTGALIYGYTF
NA	TRBV10-2	NA	TRBJ1-2	12	TGCGCCAGCAGTGTGGCAGGGGATGGCTACACCTTC	CASSVAGDGYTF
NA	TRBV29-1	NA	TRBJ1-2	12	TGCAGCGTCTACACAGGGAACTATGGCTACACCTTC	CSVYTGNYGYTF
NA	TRBV6-5	NA	TRBJ2-3	14	TGTGCCAGCAGTTACACGGGGAATACAGATACGCAGTATTTT	CASSYTGNTDTQYF
NA	TRBV6-6	NA	TRBJ1-1	16	TGTGCCAGCACCCCCCGATGGGGACAAAGGAACACTGAAGCTTTCTTT	CASTPRWGQRNTEAFF
few	TRBV30	TRBD1	TRBJ1-6	15	TGTGCCTGGAGTGTAGGGACAGTCAGTAATTCACCCCTCCACTTT	CAWSVGTVSNSPLHF
NA	TRBV15	TRBD1	TRBJ2-2	17	TGTGCCACCAGCAGAGGCCCCGGGACAGGGGCCACCGGGGAGCTGTTTTTT	CATSRGPGTGATGELFF
NA	TRBV5-5	NA	TRBJ1-5	14	TGTGCCAGCAGCTTGACGAGCCCGGGGCAGCCCCAGCATTTT	CASSLTSPGQPQHF
NA	TRBV7-2	TRBD2	TRBJ2-3	15	TGTGCCAGCAGCGGCGCCGGGACTAGCGGGTTGAGGCAGTATTTT	CASSGAGTSGLRQYF
once	TRBV25-1	NA	TRBJ2-5	16	TGTGCCAGCAGTGTGTTCGGCGGGGGCTCCCAAGAGACCCAGTACTTC	CASSVFGGGSQETQYF
NA	TRBV13	NA	TRBJ2-1	15	TGTGCCAGCAGCTCGAACGGGGGGCTAGTCAATGAGCAGTTCTTC	CASSSNGGLVNEQFF
NA	TRBV2	TRBD1	TRBJ1-2	13	TGTGCCAGCATGGGTCAGGGGGCCTTTGGCTACACCTTC	CASMGQGAFGYTF
NA	TRBV6-5	TRBD1	TRBJ1-2	15	TGTGCCAGCAGTTCCAGGGGTGGCAGGGGGCATGGCTACACCTTC	CASSSRGGRGHGYTF
NA	TRBV6-4	NA	TRBJ2-2	13	TGTGCCAGCAGCGCAGTTACCACCGGGGAGCTGTTTTTT	CASSAVTTGELFF
few	TRBV4-2	NA	TRBJ1-1	16	TGTGCCAGCAGCCAGCCGGGGGGGGGAAAAGGGACTGAAGCTTTCTTT	CASSQPGGGKGTEAFF
NA	TRBV25-1	TRBD1	TRBJ1-1	14	TGTGCCAGCAGTGATCTGACAGGGAGCACTGAAGCTTTCTTT	CASSDLTGSTEAFF
NA	TRBV7-9	NA	TRBJ1-2	16	TGTGCCAGCAGCTCCACTAATGGACAGCAGGTTCGTGGCTACACCTTC	CASSSTNGQQVRGYTF
few	TRBV4-2	TRBD1	TRBJ1-6	16	TGTGCCAGCAGCCAAGATAATTACAGGGGCGGCTCACCCCTCCACTTT	CASSQDNYRGGSPLHF
NA	TRBV25-1	NA	TRBJ1-1	12	TGTGCCAGCAGTGAGGGAGGAACTGAAGCTTTCTTT	CASSEGGTEAFF
few	TRBV18	NA	TRBJ1-2	12	TGTGCCAGCTCGACAGAAGCCTATGGCTACACCTTC	CASSTEAYGYTF
NA	TRBV10-3	TRBD1	TRBJ2-5	14	TGTGCCATCAGTGACAGGGACAGCCAAGAGACCCAGTACTTC	CAISDRDSQETQYF
NA	TRBV6-5	TRBD1	TRBJ2-5	13	TGTGCCAGCAGCTCGGGACAGGGGTTGACCCAGTACTTC	CASSSGQGLTQYF
NA	TRBV7-8	NA	TRBJ2-5	14	TGTGCCAGCAGCTTTAAGAGGTTTGGGGAGACCCAGTACTTC	CASSFKRFGETQYF
NA	TRBV4-1	NA	TRBJ2-1	13	TGCGCCAGCAGCCACGGGGGGCGGGGTGAGCAGTTCTTC	CASSHGGRGEQFF
NA	TRBV7-2	TRBD2	TRBJ2-1	14	TGTGCCAGCAGCTTAGGACTAGCGCCCAATGAGCAGTTCTTC	CASSLGLAPNEQFF
NA	TRBV7-2	NA	TRBJ2-1	12	TGTGCCAGCAGCCTAAGCATCAATGAGCAGTTCTTC	CASSLSINEQFF
NA	TRBV9	NA	TRBJ2-7	16	TGTGCCAGCAGCCCCGTGGAAGGAGCGCTTAGCTACGAGCAGTACTTC	CASSPVEGALSYEQYF
NA	TRBV19	NA	TRBJ2-7	14	TGTGCCAGTAGTATTCGGCAGGGCCCCGGGGAGCAGTACTTC	CASSIRQGPGEQYF
few	TRBV30	NA	TRBJ1-2	14	TGTGCCTGGGCTACAGGGTCCGGAAACTATGGCTACACCTTC	CAWATGSGNYGYTF
NA	TRBV14	TRBD1	TRBJ1-2	19	TGTGCCAGCAGCCAAGGGAATCCGCGACAGGGGGCGCGAGTAGGTGGCTACACCTTC	CASSQGNPRQGARVGGYTF
NA	TRBV6-6	TRBD2	TRBJ2-2	16	TGTGCCAGCAGCACCCAGAGGACTAGAGAAACCGGGGAGCTGTTTTTT	CASSTQRTRETGELFF
NA	TRBV7-6	NA	TRBJ2-7	12	TGTGCCAGCAGTCTTAACAGCTACGAGCAGTACTTC	CASSLNSYEQYF